This TCR beta chain was documented in a study of blood T cell repertoires in COVID-19. Study-level background: Donors in the United States, Italy and Spain gave samples during acute or convalescent COVID-19.

The Seattle patients joined while their infection was active and were tracked longitudinally afterward. In the original analysis: Estimation of nucleated cell counts relied on the amplification of reference gene primers. The protocol was immunoSEQ multiplex PCR, while the TCRdb copy is restricted to in-frame clones and leaves out a portion. That table is the source of V, J and clone size, and D and trimming were worked out from the DNA. The sample yields 200,000 or so clones, around 81% seen once. This CDR3 contains 13 residues. CDR1 and CDR2 (germline): MNHEY, SVGAGI. With 4 bases clipped from V and 8 bases from J, the junction kept 2 bases outside the gene matches.

Sequencing used peripheral blood. This sequence originates from a woman aged 80 or over with COVID-19, enrolled during active disease. The chain has TRBV6-5 and TRBJ1-1, with TRBD1 matching 12 bases. This CDR3 is CASSSGQGAEAFF. CDR3 in DNA: TGTGCCAGCAGTTCGGGACAGGGGGCCGAAGCTTTCTTT.